The T cell receptor (beta chain) under discussion was sequenced for a study of cytomegalovirus exposure and HLA in healthy donors. The PCR contained 60 Vbeta and 13 Jbeta primers. Sequencing was performed with immunoSEQ multiplex PCR; in TCRdb, only in-frame clones are kept and a portion is missing. This table has about 100,000 clones, approximately 85% appearing once. CDR3 size: 15 residues. V shed 0 bases, J shed 1 base, and the junction held 1 base outside the gene matches. Per the germline V gene, CDR1 is LGHNA and CDR2 is YSLEER. This chain uses TRBV4-3 with TRBJ2-7, with 9 bases aligning to TRBD2. Sequenced sample: PBMCs. The clonotype originates from a man aged 30-40 years in good health and CMV-seronegative. The CDR3 protein is CASSQELAGSYEQYF. Written as DNA, the CDR3 is TGCGCCAGCAGCCAAGAGCTAGCGGGATCCTACGAGCAGTACTTC.